Below are 16 T cell receptor beta chains sequenced from a single sample in a study of regulatory T cells in long-lasting Graves disease. Through Arm-PCR of CDR3 regions and iRepertoire HTBI primers, TCR beta libraries were built. TCRdb redid the calling of the multiplex PCR reads with MiXCR, one entry per CDR3 protein. Here the sample spans about 530,000 distinct CDR3 sequences, about 16% being singletons. This sample's time point: newly diagnosed GD, antithyroid drugs for less than 3 months. RNA isolated from PBMCs was used to make the TCR library. This sample also belongs to another study, concerning T cells in Graves' hyperthyroidism and ophthalmopathy.

The specimen comprised peripheral blood mononuclear cells (PBMCs), sampled at new diagnosis, from a patient treated with antithyroid drugs. The receptors derive from a woman aged 35-65 years with Graves disease.

This clonotype was observed a handful of times. Relative to the germline gene, one junction end is altered; a read error may explain this. The chain is built from TRBV12-5 and TRBJ2-5; 8 positions match TRBD1. Germline assignment: CDR1 LGHNT and CDR2 FRNRAP. CDR3 size: 14 residues. CDR3 nucleotide sequence: TGTGCCAGTGGTTTCGCCGGACAGGGAGAGACCCAGTACTTC. This translates into CASGFAGQGETQYF.

The sample holds many counts of this clonotype. V and J are TRBV9 and TRBJ2-1; TRBD1 might be the D (5 bases). CDR1 is SGDLS and CDR2 is YYNGEE in the germline V gene. Trimming cost V 2 bases and J 7 bases, with 16 bases left between them. CDR3 length equals 15 residues. The CDR3, as DNA: TGTGCCAGCAGCGTGGCGGCAGGGTGGTCGAATGAGCAGTTCTTC. Amino acid sequence: CASSVAAGWSNEQFF. Complete variable domain (other parts from reference TRBV9 and TRBJ2-1): DSGVTQTPKHLITATGQRVTLRCSPRSGDLSVYWYQQSLDQGLQFLIQYYNGEERAKGNILERFSAQQFPDLHSELNLSSLELGDSALYFCASSVAAGWSNEQFFGPGTRLTVL.

This clonotype has a count of ten or more. The CDR3, as DNA: TGTGCCAGCAGCCAGGGGGGGTACGGGGCGGGCAATCAGCCCCAGCATTTT. Protein: CASSQGGYGAGNQPQHF. This chain joins TRBV3-1 and TRBJ1-5, with a weak D call TRBD1 (5 bases). CDR3 size: 17 residues. Trimming left V 3 bases short and J 2 bases short, with 17 bases between. From germline, CDR1 is LGHDT and CDR2 YNNKEL (reference sequence). Full variable domain (outside the CDR3, taken from reference TRBV3-1 and TRBJ1-5): DTAVSQTPKYLVTQMGNDKSIKCEQNLGHDTMYWYKQDSKKFLKIMFSYNNKELIINETVPNRFSPKSPDKAHLNLHINSLELGDSAVYFCASSQGGYGAGNQPQHFGDGTRLSIL.

At least ten counts were recorded for this clonotype. The chain carries TRBV28 and TRBJ2-7; the match to TRBD2 covers 9 bases. The V gene end was trimmed by 1 base and the J gene end by 4 bases; junction bases not matched to a gene: 11. The germline gives CDR1 MDHEN, CDR2 SYDVKM. This CDR3 spans 17 amino acids. For the CDR3, the DNA is TGTGCCAGCAGTTTATCCCCGATAGCGGGGGCTCCGTACGAGCAGTACTTC. Amino acids: CASSLSPIAGAPYEQYF.

In its sample, this clonotype was seen many times. The chain is built from TRBV3-1 and TRBJ1-6; 8 nucleotides agree with TRBD1. V gave up 0 bases and J gave up 7 bases; unmatched junction bases: 5. Germline loops: CDR1 LGHDT, CDR2 YNNKEL (reference sequence). The CDR3 runs 16 residues. The CDR3 nucleotides are TGTGCCAGCAGCCAAGATGAGGGACAGGTAAATTCACCCCTCCACTTT. Translating gives CASSQDEGQVNSPLHF.

With regard to this clonotype: A single base separates this from a much larger clone, so it may be a read error. This sequence joins TRBV3-1 and TRBJ2-7, with D unresolved. Germline CDR1 is LGHDT and CDR2 is YNNKEL (reference sequence). The CDR3 loop spans 14 amino acids. CDR3 protein: CASSRSTIRYEQHF. CDR3 sequence (DNA): TGTGCCAGCAGCCGAAGTACAATTCGCTACGAGCAGCACTTC.

This chain connects TRBV12-3 or TRBV12-4 to TRBJ2-1, with 12 bases that match TRBD2. Trimming cost V 2 bases and J 5 bases; bases outside gene matches: 1. This CDR3 spans 15 amino acids. CDR3 loop: CASSLWTSGDNEQFF. CDR3 coding DNA: TGTGCCAGCAGTTTATGGACTAGCGGGGACAATGAGCAGTTCTTC.

The chain employs TRBV12-3 or TRBV12-4 and TRBJ2-1, with 9 positions matching TRBD1. The CDR3 extends over 15 amino acids. V shed 7 bases and J 3 bases; nucleotides not matched to a gene: 7. CDR3 in amino acids: CASNAQGASYNEQFF. DNA of the CDR3: TGTGCCAGCAACGCACAGGGGGCTAGCTACAATGAGCAGTTCTTC.

Many counts were recorded for this clonotype. The V gene is TRBV20-1, the J gene TRBJ2-3; TRBD2 aligns across 8 bases. Germline-derived CDR1 and CDR2 are DFQATT and SNEGSKA (reference sequence). The CDR3 contains 12 residues. V lost 3 bases and J lost 5; bases outside the gene matches: 1. CDR3 in amino acids: CSASGGEDTQYF. The CDR3 DNA is TGCAGTGCTAGCGGGGGGGAAGATACGCAGTATTTT.

Only one count was recorded for this clonotype. The rearrangement links TRBV2 to TRBJ2-1, with a tentative D call TRBD2 (5 bases). V was clipped by 11 bases and J by 0 bases, with 17 bases between them. The CDR3 sequence is 15 residues long. Germline V gene lookup returns CDR1 SNHLY and CDR2 FYNNEI. The CDR3 region is CAVRSERGSYNEQFF. The CDR3 nucleotides are TGTGCCGTCCGCAGCGAACGGGGCTCCTACAATGAGCAGTTCTTC.

Concerning this clonotype: No conserved phenylalanine or tryptophan is present at the end of the CDR3, so a read error is the likely explanation. The V call is TRBV24-1, the J call TRBJ1-2; D gene unclear. Germline lookup yields CDR1 KGHDR and CDR2 SFDVKD. The CDR3 runs to 15 residues. V was pared by 5 bases and J by 5 bases, with 17 bases between. The CDR3 protein is CATSAPGTPYYGYTL. The CDR3 DNA reads as TGTGCCACCAGTGCTCCGGGAACCCCCTATTATGGCTACACCCTC.

This clonotype was recorded at least ten times. This chain links TRBV28 with TRBJ2-7; D gene uncertain. Germline V gives CDR1 MDHEN, CDR2 SYDVKM. The V end lost 3 bases, the J end lost 3 bases, and 6 bases lay between the germline ends. The CDR3 spans 12 residues. The CDR3 nucleotides read TGTGCCAGCAGTTTGCCGTTCTACGAGCAGTACTTC. Protein sequence: CASSLPFYEQYF.

In its sample, this clonotype was seen a few times. One end of the junction is discordant with germline, which a read error may explain. This chain joins TRBV28 and TRBJ1-2; D possibly corresponds to TRBD1 (6 bases). This CDR3 region has 15 residues. From germline, CDR1 is MDHEN and CDR2 SYDVKM. The CDR3 nucleotides are TGTGCCAGCGGCCTGGGGGGGGGCGGGAACTATGACTACACCTTC. Translation: CASGLGGGGNYDYTF.

The chain joins TRBV6-1 to TRBJ2-7; 9 bases align to TRBD1. Germline-derived CDR1 and CDR2 are MNHNS and SASEGT. J lost 7 bases, V lost 7 bases, and 14 bases had no gene match. There are 15 residues in the CDR3. CDR3 in amino acids: CASTKGDRALGEQYF. CDR3 bases: TGTGCCAGCACCAAGGGGGACAGGGCCCTTGGGGAGCAGTACTTC.

This clonotype was observed many times. The chain links TRBV2 to TRBJ1-1; D remains ambiguous. The CDR3 has 13 amino acids. V was shortened by 2 bases and J by 1 base, with 5 bases between the two germline ends. The germline V gene has CDR1 SNHLY and CDR2 FYNNEI. CDR3 region: CASSESPNTEAFF. DNA of the CDR3: TGTGCCAGCAGTGAAAGTCCGAACACTGAAGCTTTCTTT.

This clonotype came up once. This rearrangement joins TRBV6-2 or TRBV6-3 to TRBJ2-7; D is perhaps TRBD1 or TRBD2 (5 bases each). The V gene lost 5 bases and the J gene lost 4 bases, with 9 bases spanning the gap. The CDR3 is 12 residues long. Germline CDR1 and CDR2: MNHEY and SVGEGT. The CDR3 reads CASSGTVYEQYF. CDR3 nucleotides: TGTGCCAGCAGTGGGACGGTATACGAGCAGTACTTC.